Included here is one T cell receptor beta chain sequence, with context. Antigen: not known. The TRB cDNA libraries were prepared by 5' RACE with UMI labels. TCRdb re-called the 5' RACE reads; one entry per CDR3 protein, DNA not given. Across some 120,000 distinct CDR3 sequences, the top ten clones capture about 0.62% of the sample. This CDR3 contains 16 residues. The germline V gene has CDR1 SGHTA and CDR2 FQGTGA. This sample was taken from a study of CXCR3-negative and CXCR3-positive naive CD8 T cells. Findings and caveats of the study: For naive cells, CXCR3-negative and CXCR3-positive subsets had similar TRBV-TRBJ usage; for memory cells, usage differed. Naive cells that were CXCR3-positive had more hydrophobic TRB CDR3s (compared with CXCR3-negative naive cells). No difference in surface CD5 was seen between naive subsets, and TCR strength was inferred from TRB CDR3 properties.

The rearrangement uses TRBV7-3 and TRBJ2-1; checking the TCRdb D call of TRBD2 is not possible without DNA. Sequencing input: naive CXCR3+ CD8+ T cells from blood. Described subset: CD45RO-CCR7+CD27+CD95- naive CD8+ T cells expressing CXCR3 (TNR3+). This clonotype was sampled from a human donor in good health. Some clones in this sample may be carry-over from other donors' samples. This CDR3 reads CASSFNTGTSGREQFF.